These T cell receptor beta chains were read from a single sample in a study of PD-1 blockade in classical Hodgkin lymphoma. Assay: immunoSEQ multiplex PCR; the TCRdb copy retains only in-frame clones and omits some. There are 40,000 to 50,000 clones in the sample; roughly 69% occur only once, and around 2.4% lies in the top ten. The source material was peripheral blood mononuclear cells (PBMCs), sampled before the fourth cycle of nivolumab. The receptors stem from a human donor with classical Hodgkin lymphoma. The CDR3 runs from the conserved cysteine through the conserved F or W. Fields, in order: J gene, V gene, clone size, CDR3 protein. Size values are once, few and many counts, or a class for expanded clones, and some rows have none.

>TRBJ2-7|TRBV6-1|-
CASSPTSYEQYF
>TRBJ2-1|TRBV18|-
CASSPPSNGGANEQFF
>TRBJ1-5|TRBV2|-
CASSESLHSNQPQHF
>TRBJ1-5|TRBV28|once
CASKRSNQPQHF
>TRBJ2-1|TRBV6-1|-
CASSEGTGGSEQFF
>TRBJ2-7|TRBV7-9|-
CASSSGPTEPSYEQYF
>TRBJ2-7|TRBV7-9|-
CASSPSMGVRSYEQYF
>TRBJ2-5|TRBV19|-
CASSSQPPPLDRDQETQYF
>TRBJ2-7|TRBV28|once
CASSLVDSYEQYF
>TRBJ1-2|TRBV7-9|-
CASSLAQDDTSYGYTF
>TRBJ1-1|TRBV4-2|-
CASSQGQINTEAFF
>TRBJ2-2|TRBV11-3|-
CASSQSRFTGELFF
>TRBJ1-1|TRBV7-2|-
CASSLSGGSNTEAFF
>TRBJ2-7|TRBV7-8|-
CASSLGYQGAYEQYF